These 5 T cell receptor beta chains were sequenced from one sample in a study of blood T cell repertoires in COVID-19. TCRdb's copy holds only in-frame clones and misses some; the assay was immunoSEQ multiplex PCR. The sample lists 150,000 or so clones, about 80% occurring once. Sequencing used PBMCs or T cells enriched from blood (not recorded which). Receptor source: a woman between 50 and 59 years old who had recovered from COVID-19.

The V call is TRBV21-1, the J call TRBJ2-1; whether TRBD2, the table's D call, matches the DNA was not checked. TRBV21-1 is a documented pseudogene. The CDR3 covers 16 residues. DNA for the CDR3: TGTGCCAGCAGCAAATGGATTAGCGGGGGTTACAATGAGCAGTTCTTC. This codes for CASSKWISGGYNEQFF.

This clone was observed a single time. The chain combines TRBV2 with TRBJ2-3, with a tentative D call TRBD1 (6 bases). The CDR3 is 15 residues long. Per germline, CDR1 SNHLY and CDR2 FYNNEI. Deletions cut 4 bases from V and 3 bases from J, with 14 bases between. The CDR3 sequence: CASSGDRTGTDTQYF. The CDR3 DNA is TGTGCCAGCAGTGGAGACAGGACGGGGACAGATACGCAGTATTTT.

The CDR3 nucleotides read TGTGCCAGCAGCGTAGCCCTGGGACAGGGGGCCACAGATACGCAGTATTTT. Encoded protein: CASSVALGQGATDTQYF. The chain recombines TRBV9 with TRBJ2-3; TRBD1 matches 12 bases. Trimming at V came to 0 bases and at J to 2 bases, leaving 4 bases not matched to a gene. This CDR3 comprises 17 residues. The germline V gene encodes CDR1 SGDLS and CDR2 YYNGEE.

The chain is built from TRBV5-6 and TRBJ1-1; 8 positions match TRBD1. V dropped 1 base and J dropped 4; count of bases not matched to a gene: 6. CDR3 length: 15 amino acids. Germline-derived CDR1 and CDR2 are SGHDT and YYEEEE. Here the CDR3 reads CASSLFQGAGTEAFF. CDR3 nucleotide sequence: TGTGCCAGCAGCTTGTTCCAGGGGGCGGGCACTGAAGCTTTCTTT.

V gene TRBV5-1 combines with J gene TRBJ1-2; no clear D gene. Germline-derived CDR1 and CDR2 are SGHRS and YFSETQ. The CDR3 loop spans 12 amino acids. With 8 bases removed from V and 3 bases from J, the gap between germline ends came to 11 bases. The CDR3 loop reads CASSGGHYGYTF. The CDR3 DNA is TGCGCCAGTTCCGGAGGTCACTATGGCTACACCTTC.